These T cell receptor beta chains were read from a single sample in a study of cytomegalovirus exposure and HLA in healthy donors. The repertoire was sequenced with immunoSEQ multiplex PCR; TCRdb's copy has only in-frame clones and lacks some. This sample has under 150,000 clones, with 84% found just once. The sample taken for sequencing was PBMCs. These receptors all stem from a man aged 50 to 59 in good health and CMV-seronegative. CDR3s include the opening cysteine and the closing phenylalanine or tryptophan. Fields, in order: D gene, J gene, clone size, V gene, CDR3 DNA, CDR3 protein. A D gene is named only where the DNA matches it firmly. A row's size may be missing; if present it is once, few, many or a size class.

NA	TRBJ1-5	NA	TRBV7-8	TGTGCCAGCAGCTTAGACACAGGGACGCCCCAGCATTTT	CASSLDTGTPQHF
NA	TRBJ1-2	NA	TRBV5-6	TGTGCCAGCAGCTTGGCCGGTAACTATGGCTACACCTTC	CASSLAGNYGYTF
NA	TRBJ2-7	NA	TRBV7-9	TGTGCCAGCAGCTTAGCGCAATCGGGGGAGCAGTACTTC	CASSLAQSGEQYF
NA	TRBJ2-5	NA	TRBV5-1	TGCGCCAGCAGCATAAACATCCAAGAGACCCAGTACTTC	CASSINIQETQYF
TRBD1	TRBJ1-3	NA	TRBV30	TGTGCCTGGCAGGGACGGTGGACAGGGGAAATTTCTGGAAACACCATATATTTT	CAWQGRWTGEISGNTIYF
TRBD1	TRBJ1-2	NA	TRBV27	TGTGCCAGCAGCATAGACCGACAGGGGGCGTTTGACTATGGCTACACCTTC	CASSIDRQGAFDYGYTF
TRBD1	TRBJ1-1	NA	TRBV4-1	TGCGCCAGCAGCCAACTCGCAGGGGGGATGAACACTGAAGCTTTCTTT	CASSQLAGGMNTEAFF
NA	TRBJ2-1	NA	TRBV10-1	TGCGCCAGCCGTGGGGGACATAGGGATGAGCAGTTCTTC	CASRGGHRDEQFF
NA	TRBJ2-2	NA	TRBV7-2	TGTGCCAGCAGCACTCCAGGGCGTCTATTAACCGGGGAGCTGTTTTTT	CASSTPGRLLTGELFF
TRBD2	TRBJ2-3	NA	TRBV19	TGTGCCAGTAGCCAAGCACTAGCGGGGGGCTATACGCAGTATTTT	CASSQALAGGYTQYF
NA	TRBJ2-1	once	TRBV4-2	TGTGCCAGCAGCCAAGATGAGGGTTACAATGAGCAGTTCTTC	CASSQDEGYNEQFF
TRBD2	TRBJ2-7	NA	TRBV6-5	TGTGCCAGCAGTTACTTGGCAGCGGGGTACTCCGAGCAGTACTTC	CASSYLAAGYSEQYF
TRBD1	TRBJ1-1	NA	TRBV30	TGTGCCTGGAGGCCCCGACAGGGACGGGGTGACACTGAAGCTTTCTTT	CAWRPRQGRGDTEAFF
TRBD1	TRBJ2-7	NA	TRBV27	TGTGCCAGCAGTGGTACAGGGGCCCCGAGAGCTTACGAGCAGTACTTC	CASSGTGAPRAYEQYF
NA	TRBJ1-1	few	TRBV19	TGTGCCAGTAGGGTCGGCGACTGGAACACTGAAGCTTTCTTT	CASRVGDWNTEAFF
NA	TRBJ1-1	few	TRBV4-1	TGCGCCAGCAGCCACGGGGAGAGAAACACTGAAGCTTTCTTT	CASSHGERNTEAFF
TRBD2	TRBJ2-1	once	TRBV7-8	TGTGCCAGCAGCTTCCCGGGACTAGCGGGGGGGTCCTACAATGAGCAGTTCTTC	CASSFPGLAGGSYNEQFF
TRBD2	TRBJ2-5	NA	TRBV5-1	TGCGCCAGCAGCTTGCTCGGGACTAGCGAAGAGACCCAGTACTTC	CASSLLGTSEETQYF
NA	TRBJ2-5	few	TRBV29-1	TGCAGCCAGGTGACAGCGTTAGAGACCCAGTACTTC	CSQVTALETQYF
NA	TRBJ2-3	NA	TRBV30	TGTGCCTGGAGACGGGAACATACAGATACGCAGTATTTT	CAWRREHTDTQYF
NA	TRBJ1-5	NA	TRBV7-9	TGTGCCAGCAGCTTAGTTAGAGGGGGTTTCAATCAGCCCCAGCATTTT	CASSLVRGGFNQPQHF
TRBD2	TRBJ2-5	NA	TRBV10-3	TGTGCCATCAGTGTGGGGGGCCGAGCGGGGGAGCAGTACTTC	CAISVGGRAGEQYF
TRBD1	TRBJ1-5	NA	TRBV19	TGTGCCAGTAGTATTAGCCTCCTGTTTGGACAGGGCGACGGGGGCAATCAGCCCCAGCATTTT	CASSISLLFGQGDGGNQPQHF
NA	TRBJ1-1	NA	TRBV11-2	TGTGCCAGCAGCTGGGAGGGGGACACTGAAGCTTTCTTT	CASSWEGDTEAFF